This TCR beta chain was identified in a study of blood T cell repertoires in COVID-19. Turning to the study itself: Specimens from acute and convalescent COVID-19 originated in the United States, Italy and Spain.

Profiling relied on immunoSEQ multiplex PCR, and the TCRdb table lists in-frame clones only, not all of them. The profile shows more than 60,000 clones, 87% of them singletons. Germline CDR1 MNHEY, CDR2 SVGEGT. The V and J ends lost 5 bases and 0 bases respectively, with 17 bases between them. CDR3 length: 17 amino acids. V gene TRBV6-2 or TRBV6-3 combines with J gene TRBJ1-3; TRBD1 might be the D (5 bases). This clonotype was obtained from a woman of 80 years or more with active or convalescent COVID-19. Specimen: peripheral blood. The CDR3 spells CASSRFFGHSSGNTIYF. The CDR3 DNA is TGTGCCAGCAGTCGTTTCTTCGGACACTCCTCTGGAAACACCATATATTTT.